The clone carrying this TCR beta chain appeared a single time. PCR used 60 Vbeta primers and 13 Jbeta primers. Sequencing used immunoSEQ multiplex PCR; TCRdb keeps in-frame clones, though not all of them. Among 150,000 to 200,000 clones listed, around 80% were seen once. This sample is drawn from a study of cytomegalovirus exposure and HLA in healthy donors. The origin of this receptor is a man aged 18 to 29 in good health and CMV-seronegative. The sample consisted of PBMCs.

In DNA form, the CDR3 reads TGTGCCAGCAGTCTCGAGAAGGGAGGATACGAGCAGTACTTC. Encoded protein: CASSLEKGGYEQYF. The chain employs TRBV28 and TRBJ2-5, with a weak D call TRBD2 (6 bases). The J call may be in error: the DNA end matches TRBJ2-7 better. The germline V gene encodes CDR1 MDHEN and CDR2 SYDVKM. The CDR3 runs to 14 residues.